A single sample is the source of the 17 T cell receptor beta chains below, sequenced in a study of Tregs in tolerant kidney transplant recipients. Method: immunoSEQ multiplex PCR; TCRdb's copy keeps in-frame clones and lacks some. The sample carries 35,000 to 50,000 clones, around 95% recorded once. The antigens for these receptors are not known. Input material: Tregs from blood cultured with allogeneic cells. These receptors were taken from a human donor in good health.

Here the CDR3 reads CASGQGNQPQHF. The CDR3 DNA follows: TGTGCCAGTGGACAGGGCAATCAGCCCCAGCATTTT. The chain recombines TRBV6-1 with TRBJ1-5; TRBD1 aligns across 7 bases. CDR1 MNHNS and CDR2 SASEGT come from the germline V gene. This CDR3 has 12 residues. The V gene end was trimmed by 9 bases and the J gene end by 2 bases; junction bases not matched to a gene: 1.

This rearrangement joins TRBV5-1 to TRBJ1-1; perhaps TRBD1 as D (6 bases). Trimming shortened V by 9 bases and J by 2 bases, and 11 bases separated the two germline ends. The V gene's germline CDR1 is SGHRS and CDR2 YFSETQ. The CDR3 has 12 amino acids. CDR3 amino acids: CATSRGNTEAFF. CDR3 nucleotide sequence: TGCGCCACCTCCAGGGGCAACACTGAAGCTTTCTTT.

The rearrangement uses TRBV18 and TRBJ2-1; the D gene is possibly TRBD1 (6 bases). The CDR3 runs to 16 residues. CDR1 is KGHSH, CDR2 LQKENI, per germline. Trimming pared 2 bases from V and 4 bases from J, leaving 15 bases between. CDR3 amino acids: CASSPFSGQVYNEQFF. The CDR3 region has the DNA TGTGCCAGCTCACCATTCTCGGGACAAGTTTACAATGAGCAGTTCTTC. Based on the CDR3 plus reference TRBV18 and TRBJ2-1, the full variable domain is NAGVMQNPRHLVRRRGQEARLRCSPMKGHSHVYWYRQLPEEGLKFMVYLQKENIIDESGMPKERFSAEFPKEGPSILRIQQVVRGDSAAYFCASSPFSGQVYNEQFFGPGTRLTVL.

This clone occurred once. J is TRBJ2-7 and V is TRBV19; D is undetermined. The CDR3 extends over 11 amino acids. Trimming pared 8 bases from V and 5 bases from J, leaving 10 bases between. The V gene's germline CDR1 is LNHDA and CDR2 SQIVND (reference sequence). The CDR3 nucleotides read TGTGCCAGTTTTGGTCGAAACGAGCAGTACTTC. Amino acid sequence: CASFGRNEQYF.

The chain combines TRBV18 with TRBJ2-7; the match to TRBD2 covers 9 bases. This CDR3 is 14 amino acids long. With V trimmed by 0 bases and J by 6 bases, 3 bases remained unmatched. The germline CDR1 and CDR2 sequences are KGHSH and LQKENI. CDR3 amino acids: CASSPPGLASEQYF. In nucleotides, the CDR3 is TGTGCCAGCTCACCACCGGGACTAGCAAGCGAGCAGTACTTC.

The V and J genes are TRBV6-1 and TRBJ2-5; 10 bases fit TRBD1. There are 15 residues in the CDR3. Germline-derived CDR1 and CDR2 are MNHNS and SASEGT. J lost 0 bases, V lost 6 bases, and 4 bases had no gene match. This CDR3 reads CASRGTGVYQETQYF. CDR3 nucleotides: TGTGCCAGCAGGGGGACAGGGGTATACCAAGAGACCCAGTACTTC.

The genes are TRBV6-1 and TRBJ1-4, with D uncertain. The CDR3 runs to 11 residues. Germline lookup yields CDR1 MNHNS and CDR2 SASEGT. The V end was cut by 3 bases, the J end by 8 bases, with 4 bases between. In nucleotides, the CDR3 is TGTGCCAGCAGTGAGTGGGAAAAACTGTTTTTT. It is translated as CASSEWEKLFF.

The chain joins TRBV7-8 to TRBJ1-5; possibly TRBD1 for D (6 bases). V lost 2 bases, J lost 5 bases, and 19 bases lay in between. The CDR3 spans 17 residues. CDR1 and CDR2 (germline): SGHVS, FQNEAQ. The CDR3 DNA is TGTGCCAGCAGCTTATTAGGGGGGGGAGCAGTTGATCAGCCCCAGCATTTT. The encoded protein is CASSLLGGGAVDQPQHF.

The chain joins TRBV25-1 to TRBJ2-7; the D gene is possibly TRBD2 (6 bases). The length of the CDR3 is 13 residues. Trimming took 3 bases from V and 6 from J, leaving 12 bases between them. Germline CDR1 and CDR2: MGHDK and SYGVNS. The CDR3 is CASSEAGPGEQYF. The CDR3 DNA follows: TGTGCCAGCAGTGAGGCGGGGCCCGGCGAGCAGTACTTC.

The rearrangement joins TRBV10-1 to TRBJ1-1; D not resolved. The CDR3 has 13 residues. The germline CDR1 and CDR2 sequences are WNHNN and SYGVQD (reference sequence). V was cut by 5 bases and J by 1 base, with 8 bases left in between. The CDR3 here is CASSITPNTEAFF. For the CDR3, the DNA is TGCGCCAGCAGTATAACACCGAACACTGAAGCTTTCTTT.

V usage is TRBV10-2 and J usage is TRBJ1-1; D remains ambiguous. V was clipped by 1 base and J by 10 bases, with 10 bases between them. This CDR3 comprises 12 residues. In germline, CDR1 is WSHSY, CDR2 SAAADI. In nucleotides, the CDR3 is TGCGCCAGCAGTGAGTATGAACGTACAGCTTTCTTT. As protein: CASSEYERTAFF.

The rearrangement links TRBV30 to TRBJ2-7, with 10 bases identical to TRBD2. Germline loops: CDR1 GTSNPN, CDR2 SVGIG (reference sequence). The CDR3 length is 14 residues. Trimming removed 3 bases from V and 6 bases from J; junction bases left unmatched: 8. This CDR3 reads CAWSPPGTSVEQYF. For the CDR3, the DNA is TGTGCCTGGAGCCCTCCCGGGACTAGCGTCGAGCAGTACTTC. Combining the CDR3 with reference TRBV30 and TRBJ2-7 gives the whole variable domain SQTIHQWPATLVQPVGSPLSLECTVEGTSNPNLYWYRQAAGRGLQLLFYSVGIGQISSEVPQNLSASRPQDRQFILSSKKLLLSDSGFYLCAWSPPGTSVEQYFGPGTRLTVT.

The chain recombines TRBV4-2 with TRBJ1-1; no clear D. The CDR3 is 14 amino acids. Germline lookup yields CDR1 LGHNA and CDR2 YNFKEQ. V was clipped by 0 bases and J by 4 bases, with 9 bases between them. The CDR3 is CASSQEFGSTEAFF. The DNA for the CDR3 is TGTGCCAGCAGCCAAGAATTCGGGAGCACTGAAGCTTTCTTT.

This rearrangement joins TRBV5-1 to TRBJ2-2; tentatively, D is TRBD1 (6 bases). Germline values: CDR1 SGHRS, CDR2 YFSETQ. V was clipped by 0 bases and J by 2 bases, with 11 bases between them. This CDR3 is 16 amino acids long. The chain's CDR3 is CASSLGPQGNTGELFF. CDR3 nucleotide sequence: TGCGCCAGCAGCTTGGGGCCACAGGGTAACACCGGGGAGCTGTTTTTT.

The CDR3 loop is CASSYGLAASTDTQYF. DNA for the CDR3: TGCGCCAGCAGCTACGGACTAGCGGCTAGCACAGATACGCAGTATTTT. The gene calls are TRBV5-1 and TRBJ2-3, with 10 bases fitting TRBD2. J gave up 0 bases and V 3 bases, and 4 bases lay outside the gene matches. The CDR3 spans 16 residues. Per the germline V gene, CDR1 is SGHRS and CDR2 is YFSETQ. Variable domain in full (rest from reference TRBV5-1 and TRBJ2-3): KAGVTQTPRYLIKTRGQQVTLSCSPISGHRSVSWYQQTPGQGLQFLFEYFSETQRNKGNFPGRFSGRQFSNSRSEMNVSTLELGDSALYLCASSYGLAASTDTQYFGPGTRLTVL.

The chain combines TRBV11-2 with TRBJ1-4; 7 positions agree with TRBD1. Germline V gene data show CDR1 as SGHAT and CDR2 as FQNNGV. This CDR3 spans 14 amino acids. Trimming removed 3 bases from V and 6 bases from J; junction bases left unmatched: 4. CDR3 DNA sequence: TGTGCCAGCAGCTTCTGGCAGGGGGATGAAAAACTGTTTTTT. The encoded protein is CASSFWQGDEKLFF.

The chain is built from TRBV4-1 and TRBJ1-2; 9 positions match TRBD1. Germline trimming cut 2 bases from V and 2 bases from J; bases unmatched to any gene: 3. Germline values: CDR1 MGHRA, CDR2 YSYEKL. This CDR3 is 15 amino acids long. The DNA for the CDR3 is TGCGCCAGCAGCCAACGGACAGGGGAAAACTATGGCTACACCTTC. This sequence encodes CASSQRTGENYGYTF.